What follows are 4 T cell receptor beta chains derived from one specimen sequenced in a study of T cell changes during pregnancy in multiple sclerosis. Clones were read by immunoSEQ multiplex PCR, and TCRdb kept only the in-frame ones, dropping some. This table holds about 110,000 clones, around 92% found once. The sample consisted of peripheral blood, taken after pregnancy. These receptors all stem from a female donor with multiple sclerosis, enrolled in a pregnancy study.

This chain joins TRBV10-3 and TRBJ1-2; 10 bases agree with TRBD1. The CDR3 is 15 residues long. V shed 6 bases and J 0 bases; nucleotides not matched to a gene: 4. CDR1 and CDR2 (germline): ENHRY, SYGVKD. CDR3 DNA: TGTGCCATCAGCGGGACAGGGGTCCCTAACTATGGCTACACCTTC. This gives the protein CAISGTGVPNYGYTF.

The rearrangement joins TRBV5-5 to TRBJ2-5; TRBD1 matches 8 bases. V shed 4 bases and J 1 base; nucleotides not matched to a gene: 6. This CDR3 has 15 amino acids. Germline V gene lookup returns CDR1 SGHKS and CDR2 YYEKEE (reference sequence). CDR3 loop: CASSPGTGFQETQYF. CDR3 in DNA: TGTGCCAGCAGCCCCGGGACAGGCTTCCAAGAGACCCAGTACTTC.

Here the CDR3 DNA reads TGCAGCGTTGAAGACAGGGGGTACGAGCAGTACTTC. Translated: CSVEDRGYEQYF. This chain links TRBV29-1 with TRBJ2-7; TRBD1 agrees at 7 bases. The CDR3 loop spans 12 amino acids. The germline gives CDR1 SQVTM, CDR2 ANQGSEA. V lost 0 bases and J lost 4; bases outside the gene matches: 0.

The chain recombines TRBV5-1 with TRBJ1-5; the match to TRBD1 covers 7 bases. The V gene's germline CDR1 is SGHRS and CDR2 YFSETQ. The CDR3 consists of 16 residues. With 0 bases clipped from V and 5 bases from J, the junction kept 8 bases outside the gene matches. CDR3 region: CASSLDPGQEYQPQHF. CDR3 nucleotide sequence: TGCGCCAGCAGCTTGGATCCAGGACAGGAATATCAGCCCCAGCATTTT.